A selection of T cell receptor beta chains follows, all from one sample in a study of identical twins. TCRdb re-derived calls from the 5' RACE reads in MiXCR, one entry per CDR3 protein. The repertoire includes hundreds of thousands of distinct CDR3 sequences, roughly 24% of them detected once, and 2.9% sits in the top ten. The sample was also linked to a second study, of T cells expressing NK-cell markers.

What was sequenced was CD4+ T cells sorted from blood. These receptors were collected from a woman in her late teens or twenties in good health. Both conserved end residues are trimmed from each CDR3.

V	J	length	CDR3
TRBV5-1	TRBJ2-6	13	ASSPGNSGANVLT
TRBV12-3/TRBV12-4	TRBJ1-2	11	ASRLQSLGGYT
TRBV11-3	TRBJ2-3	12	ASSLRLAGDTQY
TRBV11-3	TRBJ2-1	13	ASSFSSPLYNEQF
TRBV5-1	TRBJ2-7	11	ASSKQGDYEQY
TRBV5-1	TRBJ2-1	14	ASSLEGTSGTNEQF
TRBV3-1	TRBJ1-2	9	ASSQAADYT
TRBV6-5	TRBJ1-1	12	ASSYWGKNTEAF
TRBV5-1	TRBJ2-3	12	ASSLGTLGDTQY
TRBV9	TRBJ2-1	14	ASSDGRPAGRNEQF
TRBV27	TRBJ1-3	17	ASSSGTRPGQGWGNTIY
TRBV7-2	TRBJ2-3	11	ASSPPLGSTQY
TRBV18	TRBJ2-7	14	ASSRFPGQGAHEQY
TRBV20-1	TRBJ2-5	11	SARVALRETQY
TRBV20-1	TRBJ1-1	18	SARVGGALGGLYMNTEAF
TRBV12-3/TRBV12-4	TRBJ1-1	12	ASSFQVAAVKAF
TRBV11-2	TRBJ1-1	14	ASSLRGGPMNTEAF
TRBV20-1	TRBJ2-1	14	SARSRGGTSYNEQF
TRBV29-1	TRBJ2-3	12	SATGPTPPDTQY
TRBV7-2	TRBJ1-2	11	ASNRQGSYGYT
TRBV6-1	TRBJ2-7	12	ASSPISRHYEQY
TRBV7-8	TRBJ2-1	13	ASSSPGLVYNEQF
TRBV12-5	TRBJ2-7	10	ASGFGSYEQY
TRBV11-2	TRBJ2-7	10	ASSLYLNEQY
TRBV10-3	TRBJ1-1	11	AISAYGGTEAF
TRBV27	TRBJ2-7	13	ASRSSGTFSYEQY
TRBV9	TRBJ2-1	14	ASTPTSGRAIGEQF
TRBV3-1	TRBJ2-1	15	ASSQDFPGQDLREQF
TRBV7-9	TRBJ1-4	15	ASSSSIDRPENEKLF
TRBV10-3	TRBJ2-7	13	AIRLGDRLSDEQY
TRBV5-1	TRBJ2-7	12	ASKKGQGNYEQY
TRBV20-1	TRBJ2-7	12	SARTLAGGSEQY
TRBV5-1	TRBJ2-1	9	ALRGAFEQF
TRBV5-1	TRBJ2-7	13	ASSFRTGEVHEQY
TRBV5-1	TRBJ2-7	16	ASSPRTSGGPSSREQY
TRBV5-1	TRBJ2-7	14	ASSLELAGLSYEQY
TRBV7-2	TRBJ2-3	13	ASSSGTYSTDTQY
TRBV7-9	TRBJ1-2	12	ASSQASGNYGYT
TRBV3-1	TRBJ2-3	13	ASSSSGGAGDTQY
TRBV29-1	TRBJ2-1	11	SGRDRPYNEQF
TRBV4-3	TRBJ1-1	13	ASSRDRGVITEAF
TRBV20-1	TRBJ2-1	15	SAFKLGDSSSYNEQF
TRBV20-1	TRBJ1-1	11	SAHQGGGTEAF
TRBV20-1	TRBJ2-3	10	SLLTDTDTQY
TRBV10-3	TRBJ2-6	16	AISAITLRISGANVLT
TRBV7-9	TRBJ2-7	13	ASSAEQGAIYEQY